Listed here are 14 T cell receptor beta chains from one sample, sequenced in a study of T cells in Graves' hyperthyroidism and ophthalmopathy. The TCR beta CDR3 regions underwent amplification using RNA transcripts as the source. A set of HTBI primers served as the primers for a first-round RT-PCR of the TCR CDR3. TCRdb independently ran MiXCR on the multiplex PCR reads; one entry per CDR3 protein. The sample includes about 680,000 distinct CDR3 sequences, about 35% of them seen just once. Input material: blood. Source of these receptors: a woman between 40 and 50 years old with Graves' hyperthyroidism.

The CDR3 is CASSLYTSGSSLEQYF. The CDR3 coding sequence is TGTGCCAGCAGTTTATATACTAGCGGGAGCAGTCTAGAGCAGTACTTC. The chain combines TRBV27 with TRBJ2-7; 11 bases match TRBD2. V dropped 1 base and J dropped 7; count of bases not matched to a gene: 9. Germline V gives CDR1 MNHEY, CDR2 SMNVEV (reference sequence). The CDR3 runs to 16 residues.

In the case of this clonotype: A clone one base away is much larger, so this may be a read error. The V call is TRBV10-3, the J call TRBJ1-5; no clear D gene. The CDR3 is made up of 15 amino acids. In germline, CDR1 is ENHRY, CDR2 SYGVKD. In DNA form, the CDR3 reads TGTGCCACCAGTGAAGGGCGAGGGAAACATCAGCCCCAGCATTTT. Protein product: CATSEGRGKHQPQHF.

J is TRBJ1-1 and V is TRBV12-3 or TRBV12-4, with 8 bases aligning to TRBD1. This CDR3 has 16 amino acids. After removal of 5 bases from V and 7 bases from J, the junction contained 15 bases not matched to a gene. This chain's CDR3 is CASSLIRTGHGGEAFF. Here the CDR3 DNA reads TGTGCCAGCAGTCTGATCCGGACAGGGCATGGGGGTGAAGCTTTCTTT.

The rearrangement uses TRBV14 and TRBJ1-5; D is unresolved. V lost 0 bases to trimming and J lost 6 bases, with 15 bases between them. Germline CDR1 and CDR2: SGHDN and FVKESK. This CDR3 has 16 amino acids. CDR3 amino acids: CASSQDVQGLTQPQHF. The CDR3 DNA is TGTGCCAGCAGCCAAGACGTTCAAGGGCTAACTCAGCCCCAGCATTTT.

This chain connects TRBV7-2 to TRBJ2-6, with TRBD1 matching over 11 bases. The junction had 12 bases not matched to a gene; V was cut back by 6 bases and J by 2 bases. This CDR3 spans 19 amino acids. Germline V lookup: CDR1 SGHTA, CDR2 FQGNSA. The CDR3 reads CASSSRSGTGGTGANVLTF. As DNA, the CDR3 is TGTGCCAGCAGTTCGAGATCCGGGACAGGGGGTACTGGGGCCAACGTCCTGACTTTC.

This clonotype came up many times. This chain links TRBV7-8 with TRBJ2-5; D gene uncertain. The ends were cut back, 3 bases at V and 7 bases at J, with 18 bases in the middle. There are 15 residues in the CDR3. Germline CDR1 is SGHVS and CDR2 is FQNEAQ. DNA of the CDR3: TGTGCCAGCAGCTTTGACCAGAGCATAAGGGCGACCCAGTACTTC. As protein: CASSFDQSIRATQYF.

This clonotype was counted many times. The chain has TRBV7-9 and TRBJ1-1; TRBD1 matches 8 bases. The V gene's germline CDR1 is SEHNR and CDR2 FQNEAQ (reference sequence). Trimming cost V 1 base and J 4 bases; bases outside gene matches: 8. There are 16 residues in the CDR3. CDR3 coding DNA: TGTGCCAGCAGCTTAGAGAGGGGCAGGGGGCCCACTGAAGCTTTCTTT. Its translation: CASSLERGRGPTEAFF.

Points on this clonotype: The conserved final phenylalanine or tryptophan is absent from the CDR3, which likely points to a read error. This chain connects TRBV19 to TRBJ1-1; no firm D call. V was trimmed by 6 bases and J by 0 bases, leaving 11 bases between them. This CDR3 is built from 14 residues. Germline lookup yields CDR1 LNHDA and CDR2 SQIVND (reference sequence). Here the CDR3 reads CASSSGGMNTEAFS. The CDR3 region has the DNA TGTGCCAGTAGCTCTGGCGGGATGAACACTGAAGCTTTCTCT.

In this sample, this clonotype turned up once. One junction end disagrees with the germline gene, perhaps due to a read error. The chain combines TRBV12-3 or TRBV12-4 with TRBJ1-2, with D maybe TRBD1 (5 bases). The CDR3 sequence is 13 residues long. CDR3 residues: CASSLTANHGYTF. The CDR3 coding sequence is TGTGCCAGCAGTCTGACAGCTAACCATGGCTACACCTTC.

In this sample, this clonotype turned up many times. The CDR3 sequence is CASSLTGSNEKLFF. DNA for the CDR3: TGTGCCAGCAGCCTTACAGGATCCAATGAAAAACTGTTTTTT. The chain has TRBV7-9 and TRBJ1-4; D may be TRBD1 (5 bases). The V and J ends lost 5 bases and 5 bases respectively, with 12 bases between them. The V gene's germline CDR1 is SEHNR and CDR2 FQNEAQ (reference sequence). The CDR3 extends over 14 amino acids. Full variable domain (missing parts from reference TRBV7-9 and TRBJ1-4): DTGVSQNPRHKITKRGQNVTFRCDPISEHNRLYWYRQTLGQGPEFLTYFQNEAQLEKSRLLSDRFSAERPKGSFSTLEIQRTEQGDSAMYLCASSLTGSNEKLFFGSGTQLSVL.

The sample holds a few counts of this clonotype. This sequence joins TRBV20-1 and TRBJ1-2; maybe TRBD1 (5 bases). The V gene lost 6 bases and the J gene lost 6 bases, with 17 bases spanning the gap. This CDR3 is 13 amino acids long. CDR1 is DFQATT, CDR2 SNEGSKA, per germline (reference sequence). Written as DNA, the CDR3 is TGCAGTGCCCCGGGCAGGGTCTTCGATGGCTACACCTTC. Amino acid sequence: CSAPGRVFDGYTF.

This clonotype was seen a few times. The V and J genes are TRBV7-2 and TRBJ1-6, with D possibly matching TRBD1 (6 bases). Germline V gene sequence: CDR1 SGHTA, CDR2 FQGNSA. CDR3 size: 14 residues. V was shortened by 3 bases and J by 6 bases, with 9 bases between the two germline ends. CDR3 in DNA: TGTGCCAGCAGCTTGTCGGACAGTAATTCACCCCTCCACTTT. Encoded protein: CASSLSDSNSPLHF.

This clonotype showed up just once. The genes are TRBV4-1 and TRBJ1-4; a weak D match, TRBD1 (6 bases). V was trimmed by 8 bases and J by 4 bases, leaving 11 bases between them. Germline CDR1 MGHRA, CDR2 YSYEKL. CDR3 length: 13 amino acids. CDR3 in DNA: TGCGCCAGCGCCGACAGGCGTAATGAAAAACTGTTTTTT. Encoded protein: CASADRRNEKLFF.

CDR3 loop: CATSRDTEEQYF. The CDR3 bases are TGTGCCACCAGCAGGGACACCGAAGAGCAGTACTTC. The chain is built from TRBV15 and TRBJ2-7, with D possibly matching TRBD1 (5 bases). CDR1 LNHNV and CDR2 YYDKDF come from the germline V gene (reference sequence). Trimming shortened V by 3 bases and J by 7 bases, and 10 bases separated the two germline ends. The CDR3 loop spans 12 amino acids.